This TCR beta chain was documented in a study of CD4+ T cells in melanoma. The study's findings and limits: Diverse differentiation states were reported for melanoma neoantigen-specific CD4+ T cells. A reported correlation linked neoantigen-specific CD4+ T cells to CD8+, macrophage and B cell function.

Worth noting for this clone: The antigen remains unidentified.

This CDR3 comprises 13 residues. The germline gives CDR1 SQVTM, CDR2 ANQGSEA. Trimming removed 7 bases from V and 8 bases from J; junction bases left unmatched: 12. TCRdb keeps only in-frame clones here, not all; method: immunoSEQ multiplex PCR. The repertoire holds roughly 140,000 clones, with around 90% as singletons. The V gene is TRBV29-1, the J gene TRBJ1-2; TRBD1 aligns across 8 bases. This TCR came from a human donor with melanoma. The CDR3 reads CSAGQGLAWGYTF. For the CDR3, the DNA is TGCAGCGCCGGACAGGGCCTCGCATGGGGCTACACCTTC.